The source of this T cell receptor (beta chain) is a study of Ad26.COV2.S vaccination and SARS-CoV-2 variants. The overall study: The donor was enrolled in the Ad26.COV2.S arm of the COV1001 trial.

V dropped 4 bases and J dropped 4 bases, with 10 bases sitting between them. The V gene's germline CDR1 is SEHNR and CDR2 FQNEAQ (reference sequence). This CDR3 spans 13 amino acids. Of note for this clone: Antigen specificity is unknown.

Sequencing used immunoSEQ multiplex PCR; TCRdb keeps in-frame clones, though not all of them. The data hold some 400,000 clones, with about nine tenths observed a single time. Treatment defined: approximately 18 received Ad26.COV2.S at low or high dose, single or two shots; several received placebo; per-sample allocation not given. Specimens were obtained on day 63 following the first vaccine or placebo injection. Broader study findings: Considerable breadth of spike-specific CD8+ and CD4+ T cell responses has reportedly been documented following vaccination. Ad26.COV2.S recipients had broader spike-specific TCRs (P = 0.0014).

The receptor comes from a person aged 18-60 years who received the Ad26.COV2.S COVID-19 vaccine or a placebo. The chain has TRBV7-9 and TRBJ1-2, with D perhaps matching TRBD1 (6 bases). This specimen consisted of peripheral blood, obtained in a trial of Ad26.COV2.S vaccine versus placebo. The CDR3 sequence: CASSSTGSYGYTF. Written as DNA, the CDR3 is TGTGCCAGCAGCTCCACAGGGAGCTATGGCTACACCTTC.